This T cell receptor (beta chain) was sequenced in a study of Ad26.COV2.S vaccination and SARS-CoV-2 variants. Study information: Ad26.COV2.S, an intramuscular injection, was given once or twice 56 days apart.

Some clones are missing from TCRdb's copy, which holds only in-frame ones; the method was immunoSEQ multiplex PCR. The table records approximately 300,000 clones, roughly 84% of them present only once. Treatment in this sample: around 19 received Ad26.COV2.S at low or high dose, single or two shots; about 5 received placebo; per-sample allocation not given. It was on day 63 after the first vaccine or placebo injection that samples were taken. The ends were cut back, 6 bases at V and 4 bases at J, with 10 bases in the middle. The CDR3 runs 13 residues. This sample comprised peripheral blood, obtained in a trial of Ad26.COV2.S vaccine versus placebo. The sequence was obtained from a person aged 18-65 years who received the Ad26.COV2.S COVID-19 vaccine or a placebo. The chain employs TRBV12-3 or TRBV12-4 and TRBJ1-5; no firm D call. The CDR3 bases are TGTGCCAGCAGGCGAGACACGAATCAGCCCCAGCATTTT. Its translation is CASRRDTNQPQHF.